The 21 T cell receptor beta chains reported below all come from one sample, sequenced in a study of cytomegalovirus exposure and HLA in healthy donors (TCRdb year 2017). The library was made by the immunoSEQ multiplex PCR assay. The multiplex PCR relied on a mix of 60 forward primers for TCR Vbeta segments and 13 reverse primers for TCR Jbeta segments. TCRdb re-hosts the immuneACCESS table, in-frame sequences only. Its copies lack some clones; in the studies checked, an unresolved V gene accounts for under half of them, and the cause for the rest is not known. The sample table lists approximately 150,000 clones, about two thirds of them with a count of one. The top ten constitute roughly a tenth of the sample. Sample: PBMCs. These receptors were taken from a man under 40 in good health and CMV-seropositive.

This clone has only a few counts. The rearrangement uses TRBV6-1 and TRBJ1-5, with D maybe TRBD1 (6 bases). The CDR3 covers 13 residues. V lost 6 bases and J 7 bases, leaving 13 bases between the germline ends. Germline CDR1 MNHNS, CDR2 SASEGT. CDR3 sequence: CASSFKRGQPQHF. CDR3 in DNA: TGTGCCAGCAGCTTCAAAAGGGGGCAGCCCCAGCATTTT.

The table lists this clone with a count of one. CDR3 loop: CASKHRRPSYEQYF. The CDR3 DNA reads TGTGCCAGCAAACACAGGAGACCATCCTACGAGCAGTACTTC. V usage is TRBV25-1 and J usage is TRBJ2-7, with a possible D match to TRBD1 (5 bases). Germline V CDR1 and CDR2: MGHDK, SYGVNS. The CDR3 contains 14 residues. Trimming cost V 7 bases and J 1 base, with 14 bases left between them.

The chain recombines TRBV30 with TRBJ2-5, with TRBD2 identical over 7 bases. TRBJ2-7 matches the DNA end more closely, so the J call is doubtful. The CDR3 spans 13 residues. Germline values: CDR1 GTSNPN, CDR2 SVGIG (reference sequence). CDR3 sequence: CAWRHTSVYEQYF. The CDR3 DNA follows: TGTGCCTGGAGACACACTAGCGTTTACGAGCAGTACTTC.

This clone showed up just a few times. CDR3 sequence reads: CASSPPLKQTVKETQYF. Here the CDR3 DNA reads TGTGCCAGCAGCCCACCCCTTAAACAGACGGTAAAAGAGACCCAGTACTTC. This chain connects TRBV7-9 to TRBJ2-5; D remains ambiguous. Germline loops: CDR1 SEHNR, CDR2 FQNEAQ (reference sequence). There are 17 residues in the CDR3. The V and J ends lost 5 bases and 3 bases respectively, with 22 bases between them.

V and J are TRBV6-1 and TRBJ2-6, with TRBD1 as a possible D gene (6 bases). The ends were cut back, 2 bases at V and 0 bases at J, with 11 bases in the middle. This CDR3 spans 17 amino acids. CDR1 and CDR2 from the germline V gene are MNHNS and SASEGT. CDR3 residues: CASSEPIRGSGANVLTF. In DNA, the CDR3 is TGTGCCAGCAGTGAACCCATCAGGGGCTCTGGGGCCAACGTCCTGACTTTC.

This rearrangement joins TRBV28 to TRBJ2-5; D might be TRBD2 (7 bases). V was trimmed by 6 bases and J by 9 bases, leaving 17 bases between them. CDR1 and CDR2 from the germline V gene are MDHEN and SYDVKM. This CDR3 has 13 amino acids. Here the CDR3 reads CASRRGGEGAQYF. CDR3 bases: TGTGCCAGCAGACGAGGTGGGGAGGGGGCCCAGTACTTC.

Here the CDR3 DNA reads TGTGCCAGTAGTATCAAAGGGGCTCCCTCCTACGAGCAGTACTTC. Its protein is CASSIKGAPSYEQYF. The chain links TRBV19 to TRBJ2-7, with a possible D match to TRBD1 (5 bases). The germline gives CDR1 LNHDA, CDR2 SQIVND (reference sequence). The V gene lost 3 bases and the J gene lost 0 bases, with 12 bases spanning the gap. This CDR3 has 15 residues.

The V call is TRBV10-3, the J call TRBJ2-7; 7 bases are a match to TRBD1. The CDR3 length is 14 residues. From germline, CDR1 is ENHRY and CDR2 SYGVKD. With V trimmed by 4 bases and J by 1 base, 4 bases remained unmatched. Here the CDR3 reads CAISAGQISYEQYF. The CDR3, as DNA: TGTGCCATCAGTGCGGGACAGATATCCTACGAGCAGTACTTC.

This chain uses TRBV2 with TRBJ2-7; the D gene is possibly TRBD2 (6 bases). CDR3 size: 13 residues. The V end was cut by 4 bases, the J end by 4 bases, with 11 bases between. Per the germline V gene, CDR1 is SNHLY and CDR2 is FYNNEI. The CDR3 nucleotides are TGTGCCAGCAGTGCACAGACTAGTTACGAGCAGTACTTC. This encodes CASSAQTSYEQYF.

The chain joins TRBV6-5 to TRBJ1-2, with D uncertain. Germline-derived CDR1 and CDR2 are MNHEY and SVGAGI. CDR3 length equals 14 residues. The V end was cut by 5 bases, the J end by 3 bases, with 13 bases between. The CDR3 region is CASSESVPDYGYTF. In DNA form, the CDR3 reads TGTGCCAGCAGTGAATCGGTCCCTGACTATGGCTACACCTTC.

A single count supports this clone. This chain uses TRBV5-5 with TRBJ2-5; D might be TRBD1 (6 bases). V dropped 5 bases and J dropped 7 bases, with 12 bases sitting between them. The CDR3 spans 12 residues. CDR1 and CDR2 from the germline V gene are SGHKS and YYEKEE (reference sequence). The CDR3 here is CASSSIGGTQYF. The CDR3 DNA follows: TGTGCCAGCAGTTCTATAGGGGGGACCCAGTACTTC.

For this clone: At one end, the junction sequence differs from germline, possibly due to a read error. J is TRBJ2-5 and V is TRBV15, with a possible D match to TRBD1 (5 bases). Germline-derived CDR1 and CDR2 are LNHNV and YYDKDF (reference sequence). This CDR3 has 12 residues. The CDR3 nucleotides are TGTGCCACCAGCAGTTACACAGGATATATACACTTC. This codes for CATSSYTGYIHF.

V is TRBV9 and J is TRBJ1-2; D perhaps matches TRBD1 (5 bases). The CDR3 length is 16 residues. V was pared by 0 bases and J by 10 bases, with 22 bases between. Germline lookup yields CDR1 SGDLS and CDR2 YYNGEE. The DNA of the CDR3 is TGTGCCAGCAGCGTAGCGGGGGACTCCCCGAGGTGGACCTACACCTTC. This gives the protein CASSVAGDSPRWTYTF.

This clone was counted between two and nine times. The chain uses TRBV5-1 and TRBJ2-3; 7 bases map to TRBD1. This CDR3 region has 14 residues. Germline V lookup: CDR1 SGHRS, CDR2 YFSETQ. The ends lost 4 bases at V and 4 bases at J; junction bases unmatched: 6. The CDR3 DNA reads as TGCGCCAGCAGCGATAACAGGGGTCCAGATACGCAGTATTTT. Protein: CASSDNRGPDTQYF.

The chain uses TRBV29-1 and TRBJ2-7; D is possibly TRBD2 (5 bases). The CDR3 is 14 residues long. V was trimmed by 7 bases and J by 8 bases, leaving 24 bases between them. CDR1 is SQVTM, CDR2 ANQGSEA, per germline. The CDR3 loop is CSARTGPGNSQQYF. The CDR3 region has the DNA TGCAGCGCCCGGACTGGACCAGGAAATTCACAGCAGTACTTC.

This clone was found a few times. CDR3 protein: CASSQDTGPGNNSPLHF. The CDR3 DNA reads TGTGCCAGCAGCCAAGATACCGGGCCAGGGAATAATTCACCCCTCCACTTT. This rearrangement joins TRBV4-2 to TRBJ1-6; a possible D gene is TRBD1 (5 bases). Germline V gene data show CDR1 as LGHNA and CDR2 as YNFKEQ. This CDR3 spans 17 amino acids. Trimming left V 0 bases short and J 5 bases short, with 14 bases between.

The V and J genes are TRBV30 and TRBJ2-2, with 9 positions matching TRBD2. Germline loops: CDR1 GTSNPN, CDR2 SVGIG (reference sequence). The CDR3 is 16 amino acids. Unmatched junction bases numbered 13, after V lost 2 bases and J lost 9 bases. The chain's CDR3 is CAWSLIKREVDRELFF. CDR3 DNA: TGTGCCTGGAGTCTTATAAAGCGGGAGGTCGATAGGGAGCTGTTTTTT.

V usage is TRBV7-9 and J usage is TRBJ1-1; D remains unclear. CDR3 length: 10 amino acids. Germline assignment: CDR1 SEHNR and CDR2 FQNEAQ (reference sequence). V was clipped by 7 bases and J by 8 bases, with 8 bases between them. CDR3 nucleotides: TGTGCCAGCACAAGCATAGAAGCTTTCTTT. As protein: CASTSIEAFF.

The V and J genes are TRBV27 and TRBJ2-5; 9 bases map to TRBD1. V was pared by 5 bases and J by 5 bases, with 9 bases of the junction left unmatched. This CDR3 contains 15 residues. Germline assignment: CDR1 MNHEY and CDR2 SMNVEV (reference sequence). The CDR3 loop reads CASSLGQGRWETQYF. CDR3 nucleotide sequence: TGTGCCAGCAGTCTCGGACAGGGGCGTTGGGAGACCCAGTACTTC.

The sample holds a few counts of this clone. The rearrangement links TRBV7-9 to TRBJ2-1, with D perhaps matching TRBD2 (6 bases). The CDR3 sequence is 12 residues long. Germline V lookup: CDR1 SEHNR, CDR2 FQNEAQ (reference sequence). Trimming shortened V by 1 base and J by 9 bases, and 7 bases separated the two germline ends. The CDR3 loop reads CASSLEGGEQFF. The CDR3 coding sequence is TGTGCCAGCAGCTTAGAGGGAGGTGAGCAGTTCTTC.

This CDR3 is CASAYQRRGTEAFF. DNA of the CDR3: TGTGCCAGCGCGTACCAGCGCAGGGGCACTGAAGCTTTCTTT. The genes are TRBV7-9 and TRBJ1-1; possible D gene TRBD1, 6 bases. Germline CDR1 SEHNR, CDR2 FQNEAQ (reference sequence). The CDR3 is 14 amino acids. Trimming took off 8 bases at V and 4 bases at J, with 17 bases between the two ends.